The rows below give T cell receptor beta chains drawn from one sample of a study of Ad26.COV2.S vaccination and SARS-CoV-2 variants. Measured with immunoSEQ multiplex PCR; TCRdb has only the in-frame clones, and not every one. The sample records 200,000 to 250,000 clones, roughly 90% being singletons. The sequencing used peripheral blood, collected in a trial of Ad26.COV2.S vaccine versus placebo. Receptors originate from a person aged 18-60 years who received the Ad26.COV2.S COVID-19 vaccine or a placebo. The CDR3 runs from the conserved cysteine through the conserved F or W. The D gene is left open where the match is weak. The listing skips clone size in some rows; elsewhere it reads once, few, many or a size class.

cdr3_nt cdr3_aa j_call d_call clone_size v_call
TGCGCCAGCAGCTTGGTCCTCTTCAAGGAGCAGTTCTTC CASSLVLFKEQFF TRBJ2-1 - - TRBV5-1
TGCGCCAGCAGCCAACTAGCGGGGGGCGCTCTTAACACCGGGGAGCTGTTTTTT CASSQLAGGALNTGELFF TRBJ2-2 TRBD2 - TRBV4-3
TGTGCCAGCAGCTCCAAGTTAGCGGGGGTGCCCTACGAGCAGTACTTC CASSSKLAGVPYEQYF TRBJ2-7 TRBD2 once TRBV3-1/TRBV3-2
TGTGCCACCAGTGATTTTAAGGGACCGCAAGAGACCCAGTACTTC CATSDFKGPQETQYF TRBJ2-5 - - TRBV24-1
TGTGCCTGGAAATTCCCCCGAGACAACACTGAAGCTTTCTTT CAWKFPRDNTEAFF TRBJ1-1 - - TRBV30
TGTGCCAGCAGCTTAGACCCAGGGGGAGAGGTCCAGTACTTC CASSLDPGGEVQYF TRBJ2-5 TRBD1 - TRBV11-2
TGTGCCAGCAGTCCGGTCCGGGGGGACCCCATGAACACTGAAGCTTTCTTT CASSPVRGDPMNTEAFF TRBJ1-1 - - TRBV6-2/TRBV6-3
TGTGCCAGCAGTACAGGAACAAACGTTTACAATGAGCAGTTCTTC CASSTGTNVYNEQFF TRBJ2-1 - - TRBV25-1
TGTGCCAGCACCCCCTGGGGGAGGAACACTGAAGCTTTCTTT CASTPWGRNTEAFF TRBJ1-1 - once TRBV28
TGCGCCAGCAGCCAAGATGGGGGACAGACTAATTCACCCCTCCACTTT CASSQDGGQTNSPLHF TRBJ1-6 TRBD1 - TRBV4-3
TGTGCCAGCACCGCCTCTCCGGGACAGCCTGCCATTCCCTATGGCTACACCTTC CASTASPGQPAIPYGYTF TRBJ1-2 TRBD1 - TRBV9
TGTGCCAGTAGTACTCTGCGAACAGATACGCAGTATTTT CASSTLRTDTQYF TRBJ2-3 - - TRBV19
TGTGCCAGTAGTGGAATGGGGGGAATCAATCAGCCCCAGCATTTT CASSGMGGINQPQHF TRBJ1-5 - once TRBV19
TGTGCCAGTAGTCCCGCAGGGGGCGCGTGGGGAGAGACCCAGTACTTC CASSPAGGAWGETQYF TRBJ2-5 TRBD1 - TRBV19
TGTGCCAGCAGCTTTGGGCAGGTCAGGGGTGAAAAACTGTTTTTT CASSFGQVRGEKLFF TRBJ1-4 - - TRBV13
TGTGCCAGCTCACTTAGCGGGGGGAACACCGGGGAGCTGTTTTTT CASSLSGGNTGELFF TRBJ2-2 TRBD2 - TRBV6-5